These 30 T cell receptor beta chains were sequenced from one sample in a study of beta chain features in type 1 diabetes. Points from the study as a whole: Moderate yet significant TCRB CDR3 shortening was seen in Type 1 diabetes patients in all four CD4+ subsets.

These receptors are not linked to any known antigen. Expressed TCRB transcripts were sequenced after all isolated RNA was converted to cDNA. TCRdb's table, derived via immunoSEQ multiplex PCR, lists solely in-frame clones and lacks some. The sample consists of about 270,000 clones, roughly an eighth of them appearing once. Material: naive CD4+ T cells from blood. These receptors all stem from a young man with type 1 diabetes.

V gene TRBV29-1 combines with J gene TRBJ1-1; D remains ambiguous. The CDR3 is 12 amino acids. From germline, CDR1 is SQVTM and CDR2 ANQGSEA. With 6 bases removed from V and 3 bases from J, the gap between germline ends came to 11 bases. Here the CDR3 reads CSVSRYDTEAFF. The CDR3 DNA reads TGCAGCGTGTCTAGGTACGACACTGAAGCTTTCTTT.

This clone turned up a few times. The chain employs TRBV7-2 and TRBJ2-7; 11 nucleotides align to TRBD2. The CDR3 is 15 amino acids. Trimming cost V 3 bases and J 0 bases; bases outside gene matches: 1. Per germline, CDR1 SGHTA and CDR2 FQGNSA. CDR3 nucleotide sequence: TGTGCCAGCAGCTTCCTAGCGGGAGGCTCCTACGAGCAGTACTTC. Its translation: CASSFLAGGSYEQYF.

Written as DNA, the CDR3 is TGTGCCTGGAGTAGGCGGGGGAACACCGGGGAGCTGTTTTTT. Translation gives CAWSRRGNTGELFF. The genes are TRBV30 and TRBJ2-2, with a tentative D call TRBD2 (6 bases). Trimming took off 2 bases at V and 1 base at J, with 8 bases between the two ends. The germline V gene encodes CDR1 GTSNPN and CDR2 SVGIG (reference sequence). CDR3 length: 14 residues.

This chain uses TRBV5-4 with TRBJ2-1; 12 bases fit TRBD2. Germline assignment: CDR1 SGHNT and CDR2 YYREEE (reference sequence). This CDR3 region has 15 residues. V shed 3 bases and J 8 bases; nucleotides not matched to a gene: 6. DNA for the CDR3: TGTGCCAGCAGCTCAGGACTAGCGGGGCGCGATGAGCAGTTCTTC. Translation gives CASSSGLAGRDEQFF.

This clone came up a few times. The rearrangement uses TRBV6-5 and TRBJ2-7; possible D gene TRBD1, 6 bases. Between the trimmed V and J ends, which lost 5 bases and 5 bases, there was a span of 13 bases. This CDR3 comprises 13 residues. Germline CDR1 is MNHEY and CDR2 is SVGAGI. CDR3 in DNA: TGTGCCAGCAGTGCCACACAGGGCCACGAGCAGTACTTC. It translates to CASSATQGHEQYF.

The genes are TRBV18 and TRBJ2-2; the D is unclear. Germline-derived CDR1 and CDR2 are KGHSH and LQKENI. The CDR3 is 12 residues long. Trimming removed 6 bases at V and 3 bases at J, with 5 bases between. For the CDR3, the DNA is TGTGCCAGCTCCCTTTACACCGGGGAGCTGTTTTTT. Translating it yields CASSLYTGELFF.

The chain carries TRBV5-1 and TRBJ2-3; TRBD1 agrees at 7 bases. Looked up from germline, CDR1 is SGHRS and CDR2 is YFSETQ. This CDR3 is 13 amino acids long. The J segment lost 4 bases and the V segment lost 5 bases, leaving 4 bases of the junction unmatched. CDR3 protein: CASRLDRADTQYF. CDR3 sequence (DNA): TGCGCCAGCAGACTCGACAGGGCAGATACGCAGTATTTT. Supplemented by reference TRBV5-1 and TRBJ2-3, the full variable domain reads KAGVTQTPRYLIKTRGQQVTLSCSPISGHRSVSWYQQTPGQGLQFLFEYFSETQRNKGNFPGRFSGRQFSNSRSEMNVSTLELGDSALYLCASRLDRADTQYFGPGTRLTVL.

The chain combines TRBV6-6 with TRBJ2-4; D perhaps matches TRBD1 (6 bases). Germline values: CDR1 MNHNY, CDR2 SVGAGI (reference sequence). V shed 7 bases and J shed 3 bases, with 16 bases lying between them. The CDR3 sequence is 15 residues long. CDR3 nucleotide sequence: TGTGCCAGCACGGGACATGCCGACGGCAAAAACATTCAGTACTTC. It codes for CASTGHADGKNIQYF.

Comment on this clone: This CDR3 is also generated by other DNA sequences in the sample. This sequence joins TRBV2 and TRBJ2-7; TRBD1 matches 10 bases. The V gene end was trimmed by 6 bases and the J gene end by 3 bases; junction bases not matched to a gene: 2. The CDR3 is made up of 13 amino acids. Germline V CDR1 and CDR2: SNHLY, FYNNEI. CDR3 sequence (DNA): TGTGCCAGCAGCCGGGACAGGGGCTACGAGCAGTACTTC. This gives the protein CASSRDRGYEQYF.

This rearrangement joins TRBV11-1 to TRBJ2-1; a weak D match, TRBD1 (6 bases). V lost 0 bases, J lost 5 bases, and 17 bases lay in between. This CDR3 spans 17 amino acids. Per the germline V gene, CDR1 is SGHAT and CDR2 is FQDESV (reference sequence). The CDR3 DNA reads as TGTGCCAGCAGCTTAGCGCCCACAACAGGGTTGAACAATGAGCAGTTCTTC. It is translated as CASSLAPTTGLNNEQFF.

This clone appeared a few times. The CDR3 bases are TGCGCCAGCAGGTCCCACAGGGTGGGCACCGGGGAGCTGTTTTTT. Translating it yields CASRSHRVGTGELFF. The V call is TRBV5-1, the J call TRBJ2-2, with a tentative D call TRBD1 (6 bases). CDR3 size: 15 residues. V lost 5 bases and J 4 bases, leaving 15 bases between the germline ends. Germline assignment: CDR1 SGHRS and CDR2 YFSETQ. The whole variable domain, remainder taken from reference TRBV5-1 and TRBJ2-2, is KAGVTQTPRYLIKTRGQQVTLSCSPISGHRSVSWYQQTPGQGLQFLFEYFSETQRNKGNFPGRFSGRQFSNSRSEMNVSTLELGDSALYLCASRSHRVGTGELFFGEGSRLTVL.

V usage is TRBV28 and J usage is TRBJ1-1; 7 positions agree with TRBD1. The CDR3 totals 14 residues. J was trimmed by 0 bases and V by 6 bases; bases with no gene match: 4. Germline V gives CDR1 MDHEN, CDR2 SYDVKM. The CDR3 nucleotides are TGTGCCAGCAGGCTGGGACAGCTGAACACTGAAGCTTTCTTT. Its protein product is CASRLGQLNTEAFF.

The chain is built from TRBV6-1 and TRBJ2-7; perhaps TRBD1 as D (6 bases). V gave up 6 bases and J gave up 0 bases, with 9 bases separating them. The CDR3 covers 13 residues. Germline CDR1 MNHNS, CDR2 SASEGT. CDR3 bases: TGTGCCAGCAGGCAGGGGATCTCCTACGAGCAGTACTTC. Amino acid sequence: CASRQGISYEQYF.

This clone was seen a single time. The chain is built from TRBV27 and TRBJ1-5, with D possibly TRBD1 on 5 matching bases. The CDR3 totals 16 residues. Germline loops: CDR1 MNHEY, CDR2 SMNVEV (reference sequence). V lost 8 bases and J lost 7, with 24 bases in between. The CDR3 coding sequence is TGTGCCAGCCCTATCTCCCCCCAGACAGCTGTACAGCCCCAGCATTTT. Translated, it gives CASPISPQTAVQPQHF.

This clone was recorded a few times. V is TRBV28 and J is TRBJ2-7, with 11 positions matching TRBD2. Germline V gene lookup returns CDR1 MDHEN and CDR2 SYDVKM. V lost 2 bases and J lost 4; bases outside the gene matches: 7. The CDR3 length is 16 residues. CDR3 DNA sequence: TGTGCCAGCAGTTTAGCAACTAGCGGGAGCTCTTACGAGCAGTACTTC. This sequence encodes CASSLATSGSSYEQYF.

Only a few counts were recorded for this clone. The rearrangement uses TRBV28 and TRBJ2-3, with D maybe TRBD1 (7 bases). Germline CDR1 and CDR2: MDHEN and SYDVKM. The V and J ends lost 5 bases and 1 base respectively, with 13 bases between them. This CDR3 region has 15 residues. CDR3 nucleotide sequence: TGTGCCAGCAGTGGCCTCAGGGGGGGCACAGATACGCAGTATTTT. This sequence encodes CASSGLRGGTDTQYF.

The chain employs TRBV20-1 and TRBJ2-5; D remains ambiguous. There are 11 residues in the CDR3. Trimming removed 4 bases from V and 2 bases from J, with 5 bases in between. CDR1 and CDR2 (germline): DFQATT, SNEGSKA (reference sequence). DNA for the CDR3: TGCAGTGCTACAGGTCAAGAGACCCAGTACTTC. As protein: CSATGQETQYF.

The table lists this clone with a few counts. The gene calls are TRBV7-3 and TRBJ2-2; TRBD1 matches 8 bases. V was clipped by 6 bases and J by 6 bases; unmatched bases: 3. The CDR3 has 13 amino acids. From germline, CDR1 is SGHTA and CDR2 FQGTGA. CDR3 nucleotides: TGTGCCAGCAGTTCAGGGGGCCCCGGGGAGCTGTTTTTT. Protein sequence: CASSSGGPGELFF. Full variable domain (remainder filled in from reference TRBV7-3 and TRBJ2-2): GAGVSQTPSNKVTEKGKYVELRCDPISGHTALYWYRQSLGQGPEFLIYFQGTGAADDSGLPNDRFFAVRPEGSVSTLKIQRTERGDSAVYLCASSSGGPGELFFGEGSRLTVL.

The V and J genes are TRBV29-1 and TRBJ2-5, with TRBD2 matching 7 bases. The V and J ends lost 7 bases and 5 bases, in that order; junction bases with no gene match: 10. This CDR3 spans 13 amino acids. Germline V gene data show CDR1 as SQVTM and CDR2 as ANQGSEA. The CDR3 bases are TGCAGCGCCCCCTCTGGGGGAGGGGAGACCCAGTACTTC. It yields the protein CSAPSGGGETQYF.

Only a few counts were recorded for this clone. The chain recombines TRBV14 with TRBJ2-3; D is undetermined. Germline-derived CDR1 and CDR2 are SGHDN and FVKESK. Deletions cut 4 bases from V and 5 bases from J, with 10 bases between. The CDR3 extends over 13 amino acids. The CDR3 bases are TGTGCCAGCAGCCCCCACTACATAGATACGCAGTATTTT. Its translation: CASSPHYIDTQYF.

The chain recombines TRBV28 with TRBJ2-7, with TRBD1 as a possible D gene (5 bases). With 4 bases removed from V and 5 bases from J, the gap between germline ends came to 15 bases. In germline, CDR1 is MDHEN, CDR2 SYDVKM. This CDR3 region has 14 residues. DNA for the CDR3: TGTGCCAGCAGTTGGGCAGGTACGGACAACGAGCAGTACTTC. Amino acids: CASSWAGTDNEQYF.

This clone was counted only a few times. This chain links TRBV18 with TRBJ2-1, with D hard to call. The ends were cut back, 2 bases at V and 5 bases at J, with 22 bases in the middle. Germline V gives CDR1 KGHSH, CDR2 LQKENI. This CDR3 has 18 amino acids. CDR3 nucleotides: TGTGCCAGCTCACCAAGGTCGCTTAGTAGTGGCGGTCACAATGAGCAGTTCTTC. Translating it yields CASSPRSLSSGGHNEQFF. The variable domain in full, completed from reference TRBV18 and TRBJ2-1, reads NAGVMQNPRHLVRRRGQEARLRCSPMKGHSHVYWYRQLPEEGLKFMVYLQKENIIDESGMPKERFSAEFPKEGPSILRIQQVVRGDSAAYFCASSPRSLSSGGHNEQFFGPGTRLTVL.

The rearrangement joins TRBV10-2 to TRBJ1-1; D not certain. Germline V gene sequence: CDR1 WSHSY, CDR2 SAAADI. V lost 2 bases, J lost 1 base, and 5 bases lay in between. The CDR3 sequence is 13 residues long. The CDR3, as DNA: TGCGCCAGCAGTGAGCAGAAGAACACTGAAGCTTTCTTT. It codes for CASSEQKNTEAFF.

The V gene is TRBV29-1, the J gene TRBJ2-1; 7 bases map to TRBD2. J gave up 6 bases and V 4 bases, and 6 bases lay outside the gene matches. This CDR3 comprises 13 residues. The germline gives CDR1 SQVTM, CDR2 ANQGSEA. The CDR3 is CSVVAGVGNEQFF. In nucleotides, the CDR3 is TGCAGCGTTGTGGCGGGGGTAGGCAATGAGCAGTTCTTC.

This clone was seen a handful of times. This rearrangement joins TRBV29-1 to TRBJ2-2; TRBD2 matches at 8 bases. Germline V gene sequence: CDR1 SQVTM, CDR2 ANQGSEA. The length of the CDR3 is 15 residues. Trimming took 7 bases from V and 1 from J; bases not matched to a gene: 8. Here the CDR3 reads CSARGGTENTGELFF. Written as DNA, the CDR3 is TGCAGCGCCCGGGGGGGGACGGAGAACACCGGGGAGCTGTTTTTT.

The V gene is TRBV15, the J gene TRBJ1-2, with 8 positions matching TRBD1. This CDR3 spans 15 amino acids. Germline CDR1 reads LNHNV; CDR2 reads YYDKDF (reference sequence). J was trimmed by 6 bases and V by 0 bases; bases with no gene match: 6. CDR3 sequence reads: CATSREAGGEDGYTF. The CDR3, as DNA: TGTGCCACCAGCAGAGAGGCAGGGGGCGAGGATGGCTACACCTTC. The complete variable domain, with remaining parts taken from reference TRBV15 and TRBJ1-2, reads DAMVIQNPRYQVTQFGKPVTLSCSQTLNHNVMYWYQQKSSQAPKLLFHYYDKDFNNEADTPDNFQSRRPNTSFCFLDIRSPGLGDTAMYLCATSREAGGEDGYTFGSGTRLTVV.

This clone came up a few times. V gene TRBV5-1 combines with J gene TRBJ2-7; D unclear. V shed 6 bases and J shed 2 bases, with 18 bases lying between them. This CDR3 region has 15 residues. CDR1 and CDR2 from the germline V gene are SGHRS and YFSETQ. CDR3: CASKLTGASAYEQYF. For the CDR3, the DNA is TGCGCCAGCAAACTGACCGGAGCTTCGGCCTACGAGCAGTACTTC.

This clone was seen only a few times. The V call is TRBV5-1, the J call TRBJ2-7; the match to TRBD1 covers 9 bases. CDR1 is SGHRS and CDR2 is YFSETQ in the germline V gene. V was pared by 0 bases and J by 3 bases, with 4 bases of the junction left unmatched. This CDR3 contains 15 residues. The CDR3 region has the DNA TGCGCCAGCAGCTTGGCCCTGGGACAGGGCTACGAGCAGTACTTC. It codes for CASSLALGQGYEQYF.

This clone was found a few times. J is TRBJ1-1 and V is TRBV6-6, with D perhaps TRBD1 (6 bases). The germline CDR1 and CDR2 sequences are MNHNY and SVGAGI (reference sequence). The V gene lost 2 bases and the J gene lost 3 bases, with 16 bases spanning the gap. This CDR3 region has 16 residues. The CDR3 DNA is TGTGCCAGCAGTTACCCGAGGGGGACCTTCCACACTGAAGCTTTCTTT. It yields the protein CASSYPRGTFHTEAFF.

This clone was seen a few times. The rearrangement links TRBV9 to TRBJ2-2; 9 nucleotides match TRBD2. V lost 3 bases to trimming and J lost 4 bases; unmatched junction nucleotides: 4. In germline, CDR1 is SGDLS, CDR2 YYNGEE. The CDR3 runs 15 residues. The CDR3 loop reads CASSERLAVTGELFF. The CDR3 DNA follows: TGTGCCAGCAGCGAGAGACTAGCGGTCACCGGGGAGCTGTTTTTT.